Sequencing of this TCR beta chain was carried out in a study of blood T cell repertoires in COVID-19. Measured with immunoSEQ multiplex PCR; TCRdb has only the in-frame clones, and not every one. Here the sample spans about 46,000 clones, about four fifths being singletons. There are 15 residues in the CDR3. CDR1 is LNHDA and CDR2 is SQIVND in the germline V gene (reference sequence). The germline V and J ends were trimmed by 3 bases and 5 bases, with 14 bases remaining between them. The chain has TRBV19 and TRBJ2-1; TRBD2 might be the D (7 bases). Sequencing was performed on peripheral blood. The receptor was derived from a woman older than 75 with acute or convalescent COVID-19. CDR3 DNA sequence: TGTGCCAGTAGTATTATGGCGGGGGCCCACAATGAGCAGTTCTTC. Protein sequence: CASSIMAGAHNEQFF.